This TCR beta chain came from a study of graft-versus-host responses after intestinal transplantation listed by TCRdb under 2021. With regard to the full study: The transplants that recipients got were multivisceral, liver-intestinal, or isolated intestinal. Anti-thymocyte globulin induction was given to all recipients, followed by maintenance tacrolimus and steroids for around three years. After intestinal transplantation, graft-versus-host and host-versus-graft alloreactive T cell clones in the graft, circulation and bone marrow were tracked using bulk TCR-beta CDR3 sequencing. To identify alloreactive clones, pre-transplant mixed lymphocyte reaction products were sequenced and compared with unstimulated pre-transplant donor and recipient T cells. The cohort enrolled under 30 intestinal transplant recipients, one of whom was a retransplant, and a few patients without pretransplant specimens were excluded. A peak of at least 4% donor T cells among recipient peripheral blood mononuclear cells was the definition used for donor T cell macrochimerism. Instead of going to the commercial service, samples from three later patients were sequenced in-house on an Illumina MiSeq and processed with MiXCR. On the study overall, not on this receptor specifically: Patients with donor T cell macrochimerism had high GvH to HvG T cell clonal ratios in their allografts. Conclusions were limited by the relatively low number and heterogeneity of intestinal transplant patients. GvH clones were detected in recipient bone marrow, and some of these GvH clones were observed earlier in ileal mucosa or blood, consistent with an intestinal mucosal origin. Peak levels of circulating GvH clones were associated with declines in HvG clones early after transplant.

Libraries were made using the immunoSEQ multiplex PCR assay. For most patients, genomic DNA was isolated with the Qiagen DNeasy Blood and Tissue Kit and sent frozen to Adaptive Biotechnologies for TCR sequencing. High-throughput TCR-beta CDR3 sequencing of genomic DNA from most patients was performed by Adaptive Biotechnologies. The source study handled its data this way. TCR sequencing data were retrieved from Adaptive's ImmunoSEQ software for 15 to 20 patients, whereas a few other patients were processed with MiXCR and VDJtools. To correct CD4 versus CD8 sorting errors, sequences present in both subsets at a frequency ratio below 5:1 were removed. CDR3 nucleotide sequences shared between donor and recipient were removed because their origin could not be assigned. At least 2-fold expansion over unstimulated cells and a minimum CFSE-low frequency of 0.002% (template counts) or 0.001% (read counts) were required for clones to be classified as alloreactive. Mappable clones were those detected in sequenced pre-transplant spleen, lymph node, or MLR CFSE-low populations of the donor or recipient. Cumulative frequency of alloreactive clones was calculated as a percentage of all sequences weighted by copy number. What TCRdb holds here is the immuneACCESS table cut down to in-frame rearrangements. Part of the clones is not present; checked against another copy, under half of the missing clones reflect an unresolved V gene, and the others are unexplained. V, J and clone size are taken as reported in that table, and D and trimming were inferred from the DNA itself. The table for this sample lists 150,000 or so clones; roughly 91% of them were counted only once. Roughly 0.19% of the sample is in the top ten clones.

Including the terminal cysteine and phenylalanine, the CDR3 comprises 19 residues. Only CDR3 DNA remains: 57 bases, in frame from the first base. Looking up the germline V gene yields CDR1 SGHAT and CDR2 FQNNGV. The junction carries 22 bases between V and J, which are trimmed by 4 bases and 0 bases respectively. The intended sense of this specimen's time point label: cells obtained before transplantation from donor or recipient. CD3+CD4+ and CD3+CD8+ populations were FACS-sorted from unstimulated pre-transplant donor and recipient cells taken from spleen or lymph nodes. This clone was counted once. This clone's antigen is unknown. Base-call qualities are not available, and no considerably larger clone is one nucleotide away.

The chain uses TRBV11-2 and TRBJ2-1; TRBD2 might be the D gene, on 5 matching bases. This TCR was recovered from a human donor who received an intestinal transplant. The material was unstimulated CD4+ T cells sorted from spleen or lymph node cells, obtained before intestinal transplant. The nucleotides are TGTGCCAGCAGCTCACGTGGCGGTCGGCGGGCCCGCTCCTACAATGAGCAGTTCTTC. This gives the protein CASSSRGGRRARSYNEQFF.